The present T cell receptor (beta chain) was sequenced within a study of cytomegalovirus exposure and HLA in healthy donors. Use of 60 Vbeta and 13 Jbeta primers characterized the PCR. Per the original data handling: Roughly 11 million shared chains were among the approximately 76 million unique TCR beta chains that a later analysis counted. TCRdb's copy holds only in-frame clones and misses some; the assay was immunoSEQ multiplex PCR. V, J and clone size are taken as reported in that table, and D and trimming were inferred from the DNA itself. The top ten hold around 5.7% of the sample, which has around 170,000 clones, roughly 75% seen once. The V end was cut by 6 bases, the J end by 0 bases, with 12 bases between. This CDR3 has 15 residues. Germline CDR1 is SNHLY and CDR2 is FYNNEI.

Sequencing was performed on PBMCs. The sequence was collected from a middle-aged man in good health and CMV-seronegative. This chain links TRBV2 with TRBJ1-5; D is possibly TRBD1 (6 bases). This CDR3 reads CASSATGFSNQPQHF. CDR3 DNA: TGTGCCAGCAGCGCGACAGGTTTTAGCAATCAGCCCCAGCATTTT.